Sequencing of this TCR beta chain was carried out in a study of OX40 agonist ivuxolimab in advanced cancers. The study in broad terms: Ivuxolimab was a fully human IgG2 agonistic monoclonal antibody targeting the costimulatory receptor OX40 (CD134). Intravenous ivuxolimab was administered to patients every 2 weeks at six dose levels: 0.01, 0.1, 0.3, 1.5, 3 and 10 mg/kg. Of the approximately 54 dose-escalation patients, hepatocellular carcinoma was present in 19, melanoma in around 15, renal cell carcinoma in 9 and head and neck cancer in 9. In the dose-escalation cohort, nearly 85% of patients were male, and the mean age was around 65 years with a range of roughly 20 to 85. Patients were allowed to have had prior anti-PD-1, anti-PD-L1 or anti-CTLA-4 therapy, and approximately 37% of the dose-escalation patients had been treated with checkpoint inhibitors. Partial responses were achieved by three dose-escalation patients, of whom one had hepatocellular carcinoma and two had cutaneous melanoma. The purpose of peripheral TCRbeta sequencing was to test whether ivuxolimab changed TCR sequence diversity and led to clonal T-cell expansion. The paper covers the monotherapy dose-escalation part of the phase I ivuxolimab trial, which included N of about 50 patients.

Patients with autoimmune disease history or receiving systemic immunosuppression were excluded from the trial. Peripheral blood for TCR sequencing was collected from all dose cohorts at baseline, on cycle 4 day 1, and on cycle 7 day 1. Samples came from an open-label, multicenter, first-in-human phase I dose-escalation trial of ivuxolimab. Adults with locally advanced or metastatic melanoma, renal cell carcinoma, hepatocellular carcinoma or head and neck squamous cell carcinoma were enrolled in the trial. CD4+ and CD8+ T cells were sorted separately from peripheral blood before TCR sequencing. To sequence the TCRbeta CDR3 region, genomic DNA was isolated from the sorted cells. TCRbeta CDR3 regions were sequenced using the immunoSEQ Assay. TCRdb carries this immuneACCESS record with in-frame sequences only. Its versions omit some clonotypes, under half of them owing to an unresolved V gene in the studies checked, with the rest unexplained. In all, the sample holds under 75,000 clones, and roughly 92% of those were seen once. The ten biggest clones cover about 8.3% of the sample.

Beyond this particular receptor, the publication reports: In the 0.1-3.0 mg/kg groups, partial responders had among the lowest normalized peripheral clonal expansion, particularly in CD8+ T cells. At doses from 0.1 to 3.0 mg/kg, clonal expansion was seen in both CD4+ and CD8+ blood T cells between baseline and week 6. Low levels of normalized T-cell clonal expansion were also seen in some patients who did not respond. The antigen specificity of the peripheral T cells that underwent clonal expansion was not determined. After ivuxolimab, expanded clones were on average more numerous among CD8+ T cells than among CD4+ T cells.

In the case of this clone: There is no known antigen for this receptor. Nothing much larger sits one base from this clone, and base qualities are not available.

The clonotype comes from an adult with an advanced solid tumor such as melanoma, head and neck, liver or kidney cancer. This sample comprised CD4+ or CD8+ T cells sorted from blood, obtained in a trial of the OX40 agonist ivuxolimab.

The DNA sequence reads TGCGCCAGCAGCCAAGTTGAGGGGGTATATTACGAGCAGTACTTC. This codes for CASSQVEGVYYEQYF. This chain is built from TRBV4-1 and TRBJ2-7; TRBD1 is possibly the D segment (6 matching bases). Measured from the cysteine to the phenylalanine, the CDR3 is 15 residues long. Just CDR3 DNA is preserved here, 45 bases in frame from base 1. V drops 1 base and J drops 4 bases, leaving 14 bases in between. The germline V gene gives CDR1 as MGHRA and CDR2 as YSYEKL.